The next 5 T cell receptor beta chains were all read from a single sample in a study of Graves' ophthalmopathy and Graves' hyperthyroidism. Investigators amplified TCR beta CDR3 regions from RNA transcripts. A first-round RT-PCR used HTBI primers, followed by a second-round multiplex PCR. TCRdb ran MiXCR on the multiplex PCR reads and lists one entry per CDR3 protein. Here the sample spans about 480,000 distinct CDR3 sequences, 13% to 15% being singletons. Sequencing was carried out using blood. These receptor sequences come from a woman aged 30 to 39 with Graves' ophthalmopathy.

This clonotype was seen repeatedly, ten times or more. This chain connects TRBV6-1 to TRBJ1-1; maybe TRBD1 (6 bases). Looked up from germline, CDR1 is MNHNS and CDR2 is SASEGT. This CDR3 comprises 15 residues. Trimming removed 6 bases at V and 4 bases at J, with 18 bases between. The DNA of the CDR3 is TGTGCCAGCAGGGAACAGGGATCCCTACCCACTGAAGCTTTCTTT. It yields the protein CASREQGSLPTEAFF.

This clonotype came up many times. CDR3 nucleotide sequence: TGTGCCAGCAGCACGGGACAGGGGGTGGGTCAGCCCCAGCATTTT. As protein: CASSTGQGVGQPQHF. This chain connects TRBV6-1 to TRBJ1-5; 11 bases are shared with TRBD1. This CDR3 contains 15 residues. Germline V gene data show CDR1 as MNHNS and CDR2 as SASEGT. Trimming took 6 bases from V and 6 from J; bases not matched to a gene: 7.

This clonotype was seen many times. The chain joins TRBV27 to TRBJ2-7; no definite D call. This CDR3 contains 12 residues. Trimming removed 6 bases at V and 7 bases at J, with 13 bases between. Per germline, CDR1 MNHEY and CDR2 SMNVEV (reference sequence). In nucleotides, the CDR3 is TGTGCCAGCAGCTCAAGTCTCGGGGAGCAGTACTTC. This sequence encodes CASSSSLGEQYF.

The sample holds many counts of this clonotype. V gene TRBV12-3 or TRBV12-4 combines with J gene TRBJ1-2, with 8 bases that match TRBD1. The ends lost 6 bases at V and 5 bases at J; junction bases unmatched: 5. The CDR3 loop spans 13 amino acids. In nucleotides, the CDR3 is TGTGCCAGCAGCGCGACAGGGGTTTATGGCTACACCTTC. Its translation: CASSATGVYGYTF.

This clonotype has ten or more counts. The chain employs TRBV6-5 and TRBJ1-6; the D gene is possibly TRBD1 (5 bases). V was trimmed by 0 bases and J by 9 bases, leaving 18 bases between them. The CDR3 is 17 residues long. Germline CDR1 is MNHEY and CDR2 is SVGAGI. DNA for the CDR3: TGTGCCAGCAGTTACTCCCGTCCGCAGGGCGAAGGTTCACCCCTCCACTTT. The encoded protein is CASSYSRPQGEGSPLHF.